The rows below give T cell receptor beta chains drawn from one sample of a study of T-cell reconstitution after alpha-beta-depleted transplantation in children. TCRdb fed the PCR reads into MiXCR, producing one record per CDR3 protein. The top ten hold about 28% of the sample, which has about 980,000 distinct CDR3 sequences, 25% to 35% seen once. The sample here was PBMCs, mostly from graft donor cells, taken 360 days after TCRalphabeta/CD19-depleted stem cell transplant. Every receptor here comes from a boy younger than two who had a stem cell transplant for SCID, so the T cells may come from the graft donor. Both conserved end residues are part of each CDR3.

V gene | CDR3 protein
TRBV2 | CASEKGGTGELFF
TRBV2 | CASVPGTSIRLDEQYF
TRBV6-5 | CASSSWGGGTDTQYF
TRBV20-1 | CSARGDPYSNQPQHF
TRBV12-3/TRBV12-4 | CASSLAGGQGWQPQHF
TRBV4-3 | CASSQDSTVISSYNEQFF
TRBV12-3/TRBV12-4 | CASSLPSQPQHF
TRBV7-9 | CASTLTGANTDTQYF
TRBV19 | CASSIGPPTFTGELFF
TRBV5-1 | CASSLMTGNTGELFF
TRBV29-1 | CSVVGQGHYEQYF
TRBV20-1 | CSAKGTGGGETQYF
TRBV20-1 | CSARVSGLEDYEQYF
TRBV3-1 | CASSQKVGPVRAEQFF